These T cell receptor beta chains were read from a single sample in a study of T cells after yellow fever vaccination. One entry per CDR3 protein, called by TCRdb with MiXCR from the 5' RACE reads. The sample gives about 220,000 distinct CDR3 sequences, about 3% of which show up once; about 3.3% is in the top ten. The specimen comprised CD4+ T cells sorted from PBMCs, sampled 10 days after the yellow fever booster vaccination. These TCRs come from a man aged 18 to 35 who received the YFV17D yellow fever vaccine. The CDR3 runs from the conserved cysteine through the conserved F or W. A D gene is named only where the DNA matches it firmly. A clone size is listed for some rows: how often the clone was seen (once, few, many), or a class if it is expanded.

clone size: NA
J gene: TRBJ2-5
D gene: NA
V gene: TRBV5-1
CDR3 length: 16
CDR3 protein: CASSLGGEGIEETQYF
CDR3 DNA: TGCGCCAGCAGCTTGGGGGGAGAGGGGATAGAAGAGACCCAGTACTTC

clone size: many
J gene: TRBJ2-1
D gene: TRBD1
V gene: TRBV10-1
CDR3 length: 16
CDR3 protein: CASSGGQGSSYNEQFF
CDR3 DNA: TGCGCCAGCAGTGGTGGACAGGGGAGCTCCTACAATGAGCAGTTCTTC

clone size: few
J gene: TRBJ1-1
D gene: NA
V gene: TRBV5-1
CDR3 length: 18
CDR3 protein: CASSLGYATRRVNTEAFF
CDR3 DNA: TGCGCCAGCAGCTTGGGTTACGCAACCCGGCGGGTGAACACTGAAGCTTTCTTT

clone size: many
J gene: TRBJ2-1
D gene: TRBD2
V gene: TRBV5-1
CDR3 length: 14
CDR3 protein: CASSLSGGGNEQFF
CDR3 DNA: TGCGCCAGCAGCTTGTCCGGGGGGGGGAATGAGCAGTTCTTC

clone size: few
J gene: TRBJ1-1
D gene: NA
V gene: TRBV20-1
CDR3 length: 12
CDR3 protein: CSASSSRTEAFF
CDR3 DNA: TGCAGTGCTAGTTCTAGCCGGACTGAAGCTTTCTTT

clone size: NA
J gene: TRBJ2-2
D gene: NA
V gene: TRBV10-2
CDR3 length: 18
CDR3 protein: CASTSSKDRIGDTGELFF
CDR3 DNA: TGCGCCAGCACCAGTTCAAAAGACAGGATCGGGGACACCGGGGAGCTGTTTTTT

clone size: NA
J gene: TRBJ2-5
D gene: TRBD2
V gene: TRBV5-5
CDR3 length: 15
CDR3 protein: CASSSGLAGWETQYF
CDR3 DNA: TGTGCCAGCAGTTCTGGACTAGCGGGCTGGGAGACCCAGTACTTC

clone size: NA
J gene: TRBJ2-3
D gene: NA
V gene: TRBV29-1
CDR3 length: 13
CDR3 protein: CSVRSGSTDTQYF
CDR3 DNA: TGCAGCGTTCGTAGCGGATCCACAGATACGCAGTATTTT

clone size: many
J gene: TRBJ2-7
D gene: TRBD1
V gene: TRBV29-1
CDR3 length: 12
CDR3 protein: CSGGQGVYEQYF
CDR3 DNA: TGCAGCGGCGGACAGGGGGTTTACGAGCAGTACTTC

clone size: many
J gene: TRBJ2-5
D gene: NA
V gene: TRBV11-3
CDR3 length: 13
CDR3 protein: CASSPESRETQYF
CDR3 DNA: TGTGCCAGCAGCCCGGAAAGCAGGGAGACCCAGTACTTC

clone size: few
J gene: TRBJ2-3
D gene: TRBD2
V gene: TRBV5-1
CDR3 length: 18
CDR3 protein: CASSPPTSGISSTDTQYF
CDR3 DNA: TGCGCCAGCAGCCCGCCGACTAGCGGGATTTCTAGCACAGATACGCAGTATTTT

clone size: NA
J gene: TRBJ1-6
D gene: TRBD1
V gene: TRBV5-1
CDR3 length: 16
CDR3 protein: CASSLSPGTGNSPLHF
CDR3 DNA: TGCGCCAGCAGCTTATCCCCCGGGACAGGGAATTCACCCCTCCACTTT

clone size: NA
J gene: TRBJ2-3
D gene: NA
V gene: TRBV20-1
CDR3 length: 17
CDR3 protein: CSARSGLAVQGSDTQYF
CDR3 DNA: TGCAGTGCTAGATCAGGGCTCGCTGTGCAGGGGTCAGATACGCAGTATTTT

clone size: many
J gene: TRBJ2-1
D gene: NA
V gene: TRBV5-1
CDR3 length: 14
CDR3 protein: CASSLAAGRVEQFF
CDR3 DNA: TGCGCCAGCAGCTTGGCCGCGGGCAGGGTCGAGCAGTTCTTC

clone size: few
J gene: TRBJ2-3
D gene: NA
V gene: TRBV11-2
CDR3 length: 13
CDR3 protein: CATSGAVTDTQYF
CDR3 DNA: TGTGCCACCTCAGGGGCGGTCACAGATACGCAGTATTTT

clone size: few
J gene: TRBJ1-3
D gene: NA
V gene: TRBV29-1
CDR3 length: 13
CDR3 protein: CSVDLGTGNTIYF
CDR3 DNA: TGCAGCGTTGATCTGGGAACTGGAAACACCATATATTTT

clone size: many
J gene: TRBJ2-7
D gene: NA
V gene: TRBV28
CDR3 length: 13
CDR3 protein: CASSLSPSREQYF
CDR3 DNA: TGTGCCAGCAGTTTGTCTCCAAGTAGAGAGCAGTACTTC

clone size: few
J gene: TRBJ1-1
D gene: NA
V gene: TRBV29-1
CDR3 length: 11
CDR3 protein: CSVGRDTEAFF
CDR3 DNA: TGCAGCGTTGGCAGGGACACTGAAGCTTTCTTT

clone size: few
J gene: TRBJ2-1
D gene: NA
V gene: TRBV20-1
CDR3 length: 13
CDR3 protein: CSVLGQGGGEQFF
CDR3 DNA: TGCAGTGTCCTGGGGCAGGGTGGAGGAGAGCAGTTCTTC

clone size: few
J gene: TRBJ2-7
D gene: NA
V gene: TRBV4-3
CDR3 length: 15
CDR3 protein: CASSQDRQLAYEQYF
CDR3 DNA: TGCGCCAGCAGCCAAGATAGGCAGCTGGCCTACGAGCAGTACTTC

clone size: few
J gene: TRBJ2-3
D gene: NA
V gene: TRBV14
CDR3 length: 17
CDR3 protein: CASSPPRTVSKTDTQYF
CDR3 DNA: TGTGCCAGCAGCCCCCCTCGAACAGTTTCTAAGACAGATACGCAGTATTTT

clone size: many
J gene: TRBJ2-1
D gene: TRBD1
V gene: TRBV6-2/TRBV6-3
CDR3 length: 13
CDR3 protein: CASADRVLDEQFF
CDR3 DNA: TGTGCCAGCGCAGACAGGGTTTTGGATGAGCAGTTCTTC

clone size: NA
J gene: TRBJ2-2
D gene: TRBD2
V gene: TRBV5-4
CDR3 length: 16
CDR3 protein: CASSSGTSGVTGELFF
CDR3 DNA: TGTGCCAGCAGCTCAGGGACTAGCGGGGTCACCGGGGAGCTGTTTTTT

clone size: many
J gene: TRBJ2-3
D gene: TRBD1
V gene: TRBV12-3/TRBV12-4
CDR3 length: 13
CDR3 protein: CASTPTGGDTQYF
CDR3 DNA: TGTGCCAGCACCCCTACAGGGGGAGATACGCAGTATTTT

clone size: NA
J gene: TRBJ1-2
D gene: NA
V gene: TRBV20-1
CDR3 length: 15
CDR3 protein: CSAKDRQGLYRGYTF
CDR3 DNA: TGCAGTGCAAAAGACCGGCAGGGTCTTTATCGGGGCTACACCTTC

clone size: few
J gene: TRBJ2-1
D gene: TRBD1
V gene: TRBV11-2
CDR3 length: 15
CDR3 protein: CASSFGTGDGYEQFF
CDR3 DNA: TGTGCCAGCAGCTTCGGGACAGGGGATGGATATGAGCAGTTCTTC

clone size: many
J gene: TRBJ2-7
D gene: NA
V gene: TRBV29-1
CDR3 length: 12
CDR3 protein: CSVGQGSYEQYF
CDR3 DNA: TGCAGCGTTGGTCAGGGCTCCTACGAGCAGTACTTC

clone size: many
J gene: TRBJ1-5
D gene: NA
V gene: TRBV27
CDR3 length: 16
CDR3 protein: CASSLSAIPSNQPQHF
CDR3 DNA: TGTGCCAGCAGTTTATCCGCAATTCCTAGCAATCAGCCCCAGCATTTT

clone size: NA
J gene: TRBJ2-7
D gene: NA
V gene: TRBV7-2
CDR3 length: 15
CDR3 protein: CASRLAYSSGSEQYF
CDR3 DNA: TGTGCCAGCAGGCTCGCGTATAGCTCTGGGAGCGAGCAGTACTTC

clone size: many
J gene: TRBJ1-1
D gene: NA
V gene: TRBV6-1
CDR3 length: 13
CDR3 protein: CASSERVYTEAFF
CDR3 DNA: TGTGCCAGCAGTGAAAGGGTTTACACTGAAGCTTTCTTT

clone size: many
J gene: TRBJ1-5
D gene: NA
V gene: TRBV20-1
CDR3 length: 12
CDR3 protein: CSARGQNPSQHF
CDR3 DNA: TGCAGTGCCCGCGGACAAAATCCCAGCCAGCATTTT

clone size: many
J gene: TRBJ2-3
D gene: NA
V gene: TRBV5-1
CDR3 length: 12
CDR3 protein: CASSIQGYTQYF
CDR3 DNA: TGCGCCAGCAGCATTCAGGGATATACGCAGTATTTT

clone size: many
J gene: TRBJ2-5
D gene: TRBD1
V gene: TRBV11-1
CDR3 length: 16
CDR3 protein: CASSPRSGQVKETQYF
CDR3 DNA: TGTGCCAGCAGCCCCCGCTCGGGACAGGTCAAGGAGACCCAGTACTTC

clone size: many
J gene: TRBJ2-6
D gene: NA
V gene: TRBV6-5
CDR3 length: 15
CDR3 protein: CASSYSHSGANVLTF
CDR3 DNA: TGTGCCAGCAGTTACTCGCACTCTGGGGCCAACGTCCTGACTTTC

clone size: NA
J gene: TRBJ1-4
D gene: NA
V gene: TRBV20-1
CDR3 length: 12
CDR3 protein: CSARELREKLFF
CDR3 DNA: TGCAGTGCTAGAGAGCTAAGGGAAAAACTGTTTTTT

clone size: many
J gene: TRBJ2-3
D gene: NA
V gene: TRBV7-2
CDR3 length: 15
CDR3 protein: CASSLAPRGADTQYF
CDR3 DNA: TGTGCCAGCAGCTTAGCCCCCAGGGGCGCAGATACGCAGTATTTT

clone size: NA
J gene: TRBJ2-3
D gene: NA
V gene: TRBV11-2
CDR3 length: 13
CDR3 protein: CASSPGLADTQYF
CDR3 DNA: TGTGCCAGCAGCCCCGGGTTGGCAGATACGCAGTATTTT

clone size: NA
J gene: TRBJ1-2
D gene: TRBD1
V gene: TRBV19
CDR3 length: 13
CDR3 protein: CAIDSGTVYGYTF
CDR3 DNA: TGTGCCATCGACTCCGGGACAGTCTATGGCTACACCTTC

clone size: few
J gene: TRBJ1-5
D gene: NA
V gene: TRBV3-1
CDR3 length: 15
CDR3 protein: CASSQGALSNQPQHF
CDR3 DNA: TGTGCCAGCAGCCAAGGGGCTTTAAGCAATCAGCCCCAGCATTTT

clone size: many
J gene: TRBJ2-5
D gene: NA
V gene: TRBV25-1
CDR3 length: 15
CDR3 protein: CASAKGQSSQETQYF
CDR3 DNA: TGTGCCTCCGCCAAGGGGCAGAGTTCCCAGGAGACCCAGTACTTC

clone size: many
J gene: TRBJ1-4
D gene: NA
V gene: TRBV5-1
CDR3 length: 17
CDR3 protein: CASSLGGTGATNEKLFF
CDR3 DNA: TGCGCCAGCAGCTTGGGAGGGACGGGCGCAACTAATGAAAAACTGTTTTTT

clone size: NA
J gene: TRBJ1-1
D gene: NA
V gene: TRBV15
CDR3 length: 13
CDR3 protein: CATSGIAGEEAFF
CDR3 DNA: TGTGCCACCAGCGGGATTGCGGGGGAAGAAGCTTTCTTT

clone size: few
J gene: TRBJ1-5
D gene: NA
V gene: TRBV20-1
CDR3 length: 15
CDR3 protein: CSARRGGTSETPQHF
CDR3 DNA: TGCAGTGCTAGACGAGGCGGGACATCCGAGACGCCCCAGCATTTT

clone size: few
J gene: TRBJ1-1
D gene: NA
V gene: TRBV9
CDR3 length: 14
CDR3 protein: CASSVAQASTEAFF
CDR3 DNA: TGTGCCAGCAGCGTAGCCCAGGCGAGTACTGAAGCTTTCTTT

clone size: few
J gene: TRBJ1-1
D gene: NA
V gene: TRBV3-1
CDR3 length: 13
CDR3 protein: CASSGGRDTEAFF
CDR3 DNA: TGTGCCAGCAGCGGGGGTAGGGACACTGAAGCTTTCTTT

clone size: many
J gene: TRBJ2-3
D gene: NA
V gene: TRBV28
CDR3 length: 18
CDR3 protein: CASRSSGWGSPSTDTQYF
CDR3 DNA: TGTGCCAGCAGGTCCTCGGGTTGGGGTTCGCCTAGCACAGATACGCAGTATTTT

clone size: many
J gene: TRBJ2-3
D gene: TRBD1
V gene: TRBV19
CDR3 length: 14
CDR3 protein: CASTQTGGANTQYF
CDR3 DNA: TGTGCCAGTACCCAGACAGGGGGCGCGAATACGCAGTATTTT

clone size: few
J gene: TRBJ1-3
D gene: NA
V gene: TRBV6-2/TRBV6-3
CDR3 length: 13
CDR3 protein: CASSHDVGNTIYF
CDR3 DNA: TGTGCCAGCAGTCACGACGTAGGAAACACCATATATTTT

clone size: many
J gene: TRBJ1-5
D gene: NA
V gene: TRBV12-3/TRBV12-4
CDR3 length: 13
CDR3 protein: CASSSSPNQPQHF
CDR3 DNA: TGTGCCAGCAGTTCTTCCCCCAATCAGCCCCAGCATTTT

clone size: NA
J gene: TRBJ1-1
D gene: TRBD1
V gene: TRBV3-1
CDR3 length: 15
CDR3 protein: CASSPGTGGAGEAFF
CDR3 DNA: TGTGCCAGCAGCCCGGGGACAGGGGGCGCGGGTGAAGCTTTCTTT

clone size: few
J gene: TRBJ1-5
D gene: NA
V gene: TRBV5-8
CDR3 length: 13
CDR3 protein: CASSLSGRQPQHF
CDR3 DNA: TGTGCCAGCAGCTTGTCCGGGAGGCAGCCCCAGCATTTT

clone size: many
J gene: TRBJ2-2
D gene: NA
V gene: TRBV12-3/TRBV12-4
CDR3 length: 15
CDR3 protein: CASRGPNRVSGELFF
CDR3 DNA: TGTGCCAGCAGGGGGCCTAACAGAGTATCCGGGGAGCTGTTTTTT

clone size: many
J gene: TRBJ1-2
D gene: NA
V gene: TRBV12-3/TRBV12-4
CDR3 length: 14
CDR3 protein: CASSSPGLKYGYTF
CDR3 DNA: TGTGCCAGCAGTTCTCCGGGGCTGAAGTATGGCTACACCTTC

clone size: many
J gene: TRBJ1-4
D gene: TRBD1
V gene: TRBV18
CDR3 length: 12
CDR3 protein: CASSPGDSLLFF
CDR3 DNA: TGTGCCAGCTCACCAGGGGACAGTCTGTTGTTTTTT

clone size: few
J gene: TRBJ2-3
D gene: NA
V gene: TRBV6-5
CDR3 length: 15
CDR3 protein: CASSRAGPSTDTQYF
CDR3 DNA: TGTGCCAGCAGTCGTGCGGGTCCTAGCACAGATACGCAGTATTTT

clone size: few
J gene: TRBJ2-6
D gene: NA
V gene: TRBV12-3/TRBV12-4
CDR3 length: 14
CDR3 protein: CASSLRAGANVLTF
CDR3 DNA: TGTGCCAGCAGTCTCAGGGCCGGGGCCAACGTCCTGACTTTC

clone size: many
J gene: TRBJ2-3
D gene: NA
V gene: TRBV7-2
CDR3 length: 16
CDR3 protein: CASSRSGASGTDTQYF
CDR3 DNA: TGTGCCAGCAGCCGATCCGGGGCTAGCGGCACAGATACGCAGTATTTT

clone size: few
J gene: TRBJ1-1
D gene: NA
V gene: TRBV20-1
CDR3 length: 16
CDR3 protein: CSARGVMQEVNTEAFF
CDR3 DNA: TGCAGTGCTAGAGGCGTGATGCAAGAGGTGAACACTGAAGCTTTCTTT

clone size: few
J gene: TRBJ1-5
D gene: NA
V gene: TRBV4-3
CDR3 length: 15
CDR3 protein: CASSAHTGRGQPQHF
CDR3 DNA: TGCGCCAGCAGCGCACATACAGGGAGAGGCCAGCCCCAGCATTTT

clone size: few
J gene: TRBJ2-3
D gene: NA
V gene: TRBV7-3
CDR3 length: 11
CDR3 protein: CASSSGGTQYF
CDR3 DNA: TGTGCCAGCAGCTCCGGAGGTACGCAGTATTTT